These T cell receptor beta chains were read from a single sample in a study of identical twins. TCRdb re-analysed the 5' RACE reads in MiXCR, keeping a single row per CDR3 protein. The sample contains roughly 1,500,000 distinct CDR3 sequences, under 35% of which appear only once. The material sequenced was cord blood. These receptors came from a newborn girl in good health. The CDR3 runs from the conserved cysteine through the conserved F or W. D genes are given only for firm matches. Only some rows state a clone size, as once, few, many or a class for expanded clones.

CDR3 protein	CDR3 DNA	V gene	clone size	D gene	J gene
CASSERRGLFF	TGTGCCAGCAGTGAACGGCGGGGGCTGTTCTTC	TRBV6-1	NA	NA	TRBJ2-1
CASSPSPGAGSSGANVLTF	TGTGCCAGCAGTCCAAGTCCGGGGGCTGGGAGCTCTGGGGCCAACGTCCTGACTTTC	TRBV28	few	NA	TRBJ2-6
CASSQVRIYGGGALAKNIQYF	TGCGCCAGCAGCCAAGTTCGGATTTATGGGGGAGGGGCCCTAGCCAAAAACATTCAGTACTTC	TRBV4-1	NA	TRBD2	TRBJ2-4
CSASLARRRETQYF	TGCAGTGCTAGCCTCGCTAGAAGGAGAGAGACCCAGTACTTC	TRBV20-1	NA	NA	TRBJ2-5
CASSFFQGQNTEAFF	TGTGCCAGCAGCTTCTTCCAGGGGCAGAACACTGAAGCTTTCTTT	TRBV5-5	few	NA	TRBJ1-1
CSAKGTKGTNSYNEQFF	TGCAGTGCAAAAGGGACCAAGGGGACTAACTCCTACAATGAGCAGTTCTTC	TRBV20-1	NA	TRBD2	TRBJ2-1
CASSQAPGLDEQFF	TGTGCCAGCAGCCAAGCCCCGGGATTGGATGAGCAGTTCTTC	TRBV14	NA	NA	TRBJ2-1
CSGTPPGGGGELFF	TGCAGCGGGACACCTCCCGGAGGAGGCGGGGAGCTGTTTTTT	TRBV29-1	NA	NA	TRBJ2-2
CASCWASPYNEQFF	TGCGCCAGCTGCTGGGCTAGCCCTTACAATGAGCAGTTCTTC	TRBV5-1	NA	NA	TRBJ2-1
CASSFRRNQGTQYF	TGTGCCAGCAGCTTCCGCAGGAACCAAGGGACCCAGTACTTC	TRBV7-9	NA	NA	TRBJ2-5
CASTPGQGWYGYTF	TGTGCCAGCACCCCCGGACAGGGGTGGTATGGCTACACCTTC	TRBV7-9	NA	TRBD1	TRBJ1-2
CASSFTPGQVDNEQYF	TGTGCCAGCAGCTTCACCCCGGGACAAGTAGACAATGAGCAGTACTTC	TRBV7-2	NA	NA	TRBJ2-7
CSASSGGVDNEQFF	TGCAGTGCTAGTAGCGGGGGTGTCGACAATGAGCAGTTCTTC	TRBV20-1	NA	TRBD2	TRBJ2-1
CASSYSNRRGEQFF	TGTGCCAGCAGTTACTCGAATAGGCGGGGTGAGCAGTTCTTC	TRBV6-5	few	NA	TRBJ2-1
CASSLNAGSNEQFF	TGCGCCAGCAGCTTGAATGCAGGGAGTAATGAGCAGTTCTTC	TRBV5-1	NA	NA	TRBJ2-1